Each of the 17 T cell receptor beta chains below was sequenced from the same sample in a study of T-cell memory formation after mild COVID-19. TCRdb passed the 5' RACE reads through MiXCR, listing each CDR3 protein once. The data contain around 370,000 distinct CDR3 sequences, 20% to 25% of them singletons. The sequencing sample was made of PBMCs or a T cell subset sorted from them (not recorded which). These receptors all stem from an adult woman who had mild COVID-19 (a few samples of this study predate the infection). Cell type and time point are not known.

The rearrangement links TRBV6-6 to TRBJ2-1; no clear D gene. The CDR3 extends over 12 amino acids. Germline CDR1 MNHNY, CDR2 SVGAGI (reference sequence). V was shortened by 0 bases and J by 4 bases, with 1 base between the two germline ends. CDR3 region: CASSYSYNEQFF. CDR3 bases: TGTGCCAGCAGTTACTCGTACAATGAGCAGTTCTTC.

This clonotype was seen many times. V and J are TRBV7-9 and TRBJ2-1; D is unclear. Germline V gene data show CDR1 as SEHNR and CDR2 as FQNEAQ (reference sequence). CDR3 size: 13 residues. V was shortened by 1 base and J by 9 bases, with 10 bases between the two germline ends. The CDR3 coding sequence is TGTGCCAGCAGCTTAGGTCAATGGGTTGAGCAGTTCTTC. This codes for CASSLGQWVEQFF.

This clonotype showed up just a few times. The chain links TRBV24-1 to TRBJ2-7, with 8 bases identical to TRBD1. Germline V lookup: CDR1 KGHDR, CDR2 SFDVKD. With 5 bases clipped from V and 4 bases from J, the junction kept 3 bases outside the gene matches. This CDR3 comprises 13 residues. CDR3 in amino acids: CATSGTGKYEQYF. CDR3 nucleotide sequence: TGTGCCACCAGTGGGACAGGGAAATACGAGCAGTACTTC.

The V call is TRBV10-3, the J call TRBJ2-7, with 9 positions matching TRBD1. Germline V gives CDR1 ENHRY, CDR2 SYGVKD. The CDR3 length is 13 residues. V lost 4 bases and J lost 6; bases outside the gene matches: 4. Here the CDR3 DNA reads TGTGCCATCAGTGGTGGGACAGGGACCGAGCAGTACTTC. It codes for CAISGGTGTEQYF.

This clonotype has a handful of counts. This chain links TRBV4-3 with TRBJ2-1, with D maybe TRBD2 (5 bases). The CDR3 is made up of 15 amino acids. V lost 1 base, J lost 0 bases, and 7 bases lay in between. Per germline, CDR1 LGHNA and CDR2 YSLEER. CDR3 DNA: TGCGCCAGCAGCCAAGGAACTAGCTCCTACAATGAGCAGTTCTTC. It specifies CASSQGTSSYNEQFF.

The V gene is TRBV18, the J gene TRBJ2-3; D remains ambiguous. Germline loops: CDR1 KGHSH, CDR2 LQKENI. There are 15 residues in the CDR3. Trimming pared 0 bases from V and 2 bases from J, leaving 9 bases between. The CDR3 coding sequence is TGTGCCAGCTCACCACCTGGATGGAACACAGATACGCAGTATTTT. Its protein product is CASSPPGWNTDTQYF.

The chain employs TRBV6-6 and TRBJ1-1; possibly TRBD1 for D (5 bases). The CDR3 length is 17 residues. CDR1 and CDR2 from the germline V gene are MNHNY and SVGAGI (reference sequence). The V end lost 0 bases, the J end lost 3 bases, and 17 bases lay between the germline ends. The CDR3 bases are TGTGCCAGCAGTTACTCGAGGTGGGGGGAGGAAGACACTGAAGCTTTCTTT. Translated, it gives CASSYSRWGEEDTEAFF.

In this sample, this clonotype turned up a few times. The chain uses TRBV12-3 or TRBV12-4 and TRBJ2-1; either TRBD1 or TRBD2 may fit D (5 bases each). Trimming stripped 7 bases from V and 6 bases from J, with 22 bases between. The CDR3 sequence is 16 residues long. CDR3 protein: CASTRRGGLGGNEQFF. CDR3 bases: TGTGCCAGCACCCGAAGGGGTGGGTTAGGAGGCAATGAGCAGTTCTTC.

This chain connects TRBV19 to TRBJ2-4, with TRBD2 matching 7 bases. The germline V gene has CDR1 LNHDA and CDR2 SQIVND (reference sequence). The CDR3 contains 12 residues. J gave up 7 bases and V 5 bases, and 2 bases lay outside the gene matches. The CDR3: CASSPRENIQYF. CDR3 in DNA: TGTGCCAGTAGTCCGCGGGAGAACATTCAGTACTTC.

This clonotype has just a few counts. The chain carries TRBV15 and TRBJ1-1; 8 bases agree with TRBD1. Germline V gene lookup returns CDR1 LNHNV and CDR2 YYDKDF (reference sequence). V shed 3 bases and J 2 bases; nucleotides not matched to a gene: 2. The CDR3 covers 14 residues. CDR3 DNA sequence: TGTGCCACCAGCAGGGACAGGGCTAACACTGAAGCTTTCTTT. It is translated as CATSRDRANTEAFF.

The chain links TRBV7-3 to TRBJ1-1; TRBD1 might be the D (5 bases). The CDR3 contains 14 residues. CDR1 and CDR2 from the germline V gene are SGHTA and FQGTGA. Between the trimmed V and J ends, which lost 11 bases and 1 base, there was a span of 17 bases. CDR3 sequence (DNA): TGTGCCTCCTCATGGTTCGGGGGGAACACTGAAGCTTTCTTT. Amino acids: CASSWFGGNTEAFF.

V gene TRBV12-3 or TRBV12-4 combines with J gene TRBJ1-1, with D perhaps TRBD1 (5 bases). The CDR3 is 12 residues long. V gave up 2 bases and J gave up 8 bases, with 9 bases separating them. CDR3 bases: TGTGCCAGCAGTTTAACCCGACAGGAAGCTTTCTTT. Its translation: CASSLTRQEAFF.

For the CDR3, the DNA is TGTGCCAGCAGCTCCGGGACTAGCGGGCCTGGTGAGCAGTTCTTC. As protein: CASSSGTSGPGEQFF. The chain combines TRBV7-6 with TRBJ2-1; 12 bases match TRBD2. There are 15 residues in the CDR3. Germline V gene lookup returns CDR1 SGHVS and CDR2 FNYEAQ. J gave up 9 bases and V 4 bases, and 7 bases lay outside the gene matches.

V gene TRBV20-1 combines with J gene TRBJ2-5, with TRBD1 matching over 10 bases. J gave up 4 bases and V 5 bases, and 16 bases lay outside the gene matches. Germline V lookup: CDR1 DFQATT, CDR2 SNEGSKA (reference sequence). This CDR3 contains 17 residues. The CDR3 DNA follows: TGCAGTGCTGCCGGGCGGATGGGACAGGGGCCAGGAGAGACCCAGTACTTC. Protein: CSAAGRMGQGPGETQYF.

This clonotype was counted only a few times. The V and J genes are TRBV7-2 and TRBJ2-1; D is unclear. V shed 6 bases and J shed 9 bases, with 18 bases lying between them. Germline CDR1 is SGHTA and CDR2 is FQGNSA. The CDR3 is 14 amino acids. This chain's CDR3 is CASRPPNQVTEQFF. In DNA, the CDR3 is TGTGCCAGCAGACCCCCTAATCAGGTCACTGAGCAGTTCTTC.

This clonotype has more than one count but fewer than ten. The V and J genes are TRBV20-1 and TRBJ1-1; D remains unclear. The CDR3 consists of 11 residues. Germline lookup yields CDR1 DFQATT and CDR2 SNEGSKA (reference sequence). Deletions cut 6 bases from V and 0 bases from J, with 5 bases between. In DNA form, the CDR3 reads TGCAGTGCCAACATGAACACTGAAGCTTTCTTT. This translates into CSANMNTEAFF.

This chain connects TRBV5-1 to TRBJ2-2; D remains unclear. The CDR3 is made up of 11 amino acids. V lost 7 bases and J 5 bases, leaving 6 bases between the germline ends. In germline, CDR1 is SGHRS, CDR2 YFSETQ. CDR3 nucleotide sequence: TGCGCCAGCTTTTCTACCGGGGAGCTGTTTTTT. It encodes CASFSTGELFF.